This is a list of T cell receptor beta chains from one sample in a study of cytomegalovirus exposure and HLA in healthy donors. The repertoire was sequenced with immunoSEQ multiplex PCR; TCRdb's copy has only in-frame clones and lacks some. The data hold about 110,000 clones, with about three quarters observed a single time. The sequencing sample was made of PBMCs. These receptor sequences come from an older woman in good health and CMV-seropositive. CDR3s include the opening cysteine and the closing phenylalanine or tryptophan. The D gene is left open where the match is weak. A clone size is listed for some rows: how often the clone was seen (once, few, many), or a class if it is expanded.

size	V	J	D	CDR3	DNA
NA	TRBV5-5	TRBJ2-5	NA	CASSPRTQETQYF	TGTGCCAGCAGCCCCCGGACTCAAGAGACCCAGTACTTC
NA	TRBV5-1	TRBJ2-1	NA	CASSLTVRSYNEQFF	TGCGCCAGCAGCTTGACAGTTCGCTCCTACAATGAGCAGTTCTTC
NA	TRBV2	TRBJ1-3	NA	CASSVRPRAFNSGNTIYF	TGTGCCAGCAGTGTACGTCCCCGAGCCTTTAACTCTGGAAACACCATATATTTT
NA	TRBV6-5	TRBJ2-7	NA	CASSYKVAWYEQYF	TGTGCCAGCAGTTATAAGGTAGCCTGGTACGAGCAGTACTTC
NA	TRBV7-9	TRBJ2-1	TRBD1	CANSTTGGAYNEQFF	TGTGCCAACAGCACAACAGGGGGAGCCTACAATGAGCAGTTCTTC
NA	TRBV18	TRBJ1-1	NA	CASSPSDGVQRGAFF	TGTGCCAGCTCACCCTCTGACGGCGTGCAAAGGGGAGCTTTCTTT
NA	TRBV27	TRBJ1-2	TRBD1	CASSWDSHGYGYTF	TGTGCCAGCAGTTGGGACAGCCACGGCTATGGCTACACCTTC
NA	TRBV6-5	TRBJ2-7	NA	CASSPQTGHSYEQYF	TGTGCCAGCAGTCCTCAAACAGGTCACTCCTACGAGCAGTACTTC
few	TRBV7-9	TRBJ2-1	TRBD2	CASSLVTSGRAYRSEQFF	TGTGCCAGCAGCTTAGTGACTAGCGGGAGGGCCTATCGTAGTGAGCAGTTCTTC
few	TRBV9	TRBJ1-4	TRBD1	CASSVAGGGLGEKLFF	TGTGCCAGCAGCGTGGCAGGGGGCGGGTTGGGTGAAAAACTGTTTTTT
NA	TRBV18	TRBJ2-3	TRBD1	CASSPIQGAQDTQYF	TGTGCCAGCTCACCGATACAGGGGGCGCAAGATACGCAGTATTTT
NA	TRBV6-6	TRBJ1-2	NA	CASSPLGTNMYYGYTF	TGTGCCAGCAGCCCCCTCGGGACAAATATGTACTATGGCTACACCTTC
NA	TRBV7-3	TRBJ2-7	TRBD2	CASSLSLAGAHEQYF	TGTGCCAGCAGCTTAAGTCTAGCGGGAGCCCACGAGCAGTACTTC
NA	TRBV5-1	TRBJ2-3	NA	CASSLGGGSTDTQYF	TGCGCCAGCAGCTTGGGCGGAGGTAGCACAGATACGCAGTATTTT
once	TRBV5-6	TRBJ2-7	NA	CASSLPGARNEQYF	TGTGCCAGCAGCTTGCCAGGGGCGAGGAACGAGCAGTACTTC
NA	TRBV7-8	TRBJ1-1	TRBD1	CASRTGLNTEAFF	TGTGCCAGCAGGACAGGGCTGAACACTGAAGCTTTCTTT
NA	TRBV11-2	TRBJ2-7	TRBD1	CASSRRDRGASYEQYF	TGTGCCAGCAGCCGCCGGGACAGGGGGGCCTCCTACGAGCAGTACTTC
NA	TRBV19	TRBJ2-1	TRBD2	CASLPAGGREQFF	TGTGCCAGTCTCCCAGCGGGAGGACGTGAGCAGTTCTTC
NA	TRBV6-1	TRBJ2-7	NA	CASSEVGTPILEQYF	TGTGCCAGCAGTGAAGTAGGGACACCAATACTCGAGCAGTACTTC
NA	TRBV5-5	TRBJ2-1	NA	CASSFMNEQFF	TGTGCCAGCAGCTTTATGAATGAGCAGTTCTTC
NA	TRBV9	TRBJ2-1	TRBD2	CASSVSTSGRVNEQFF	TGTGCCAGCAGCGTATCAACTAGCGGGAGGGTAAATGAGCAGTTCTTC
NA	TRBV11-2	TRBJ1-4	NA	CASSIRPATNEKLLF	TGTGCCAGCAGCATCAGACCTGCAACTAATGAAAAACTGCTTTTT
NA	TRBV18	TRBJ1-4	TRBD1	CASSPGTAGEKLFF	TGTGCCAGCTCACCGGGGACAGCAGGGGAAAAACTGTTTTTT
NA	TRBV30	TRBJ1-1	TRBD1	CACSPGQGLLGEAFF	TGTGCCTGCTCGCCGGGACAGGGGCTTTTGGGGGAAGCTTTCTTT
few	TRBV10-2	TRBJ2-7	TRBD2	CASRTGLAGGHEQYF	TGCGCCAGCAGAACCGGACTAGCGGGAGGACACGAGCAGTACTTC
NA	TRBV12-5	TRBJ2-1	NA	CASGITPRAYYGSNEQFF	TGTGCTAGTGGAATCACTCCCAGGGCCTATTACGGCTCAAATGAGCAGTTCTTC
few	TRBV6-5	TRBJ1-5	NA	CASSYSFGQGRQQHF	TGTGCCAGCAGTTACTCGTTTGGCCAAGGGCGACAGCAGCATTTT
NA	TRBV28	TRBJ1-4	TRBD1	CASMEATGGNEKLFF	TGTGCCAGCATGGAGGCTACAGGGGGAAATGAAAAACTGTTTTTT
NA	TRBV5-4	TRBJ2-7	NA	CASRYDSYEQYF	TGTGCCAGCAGATATGACAGCTACGAGCAGTACTTC
NA	TRBV19	TRBJ2-3	TRBD1	CASSDRGPDTQYF	TGTGCCAGTAGTGACAGGGGCCCAGATACGCAGTATTTT
NA	TRBV5-1	TRBJ1-4	NA	CASSLAVEAGFSEKLFF	TGCGCCAGCAGCTTGGCCGTAGAGGCAGGGTTCAGTGAAAAACTGTTTTTT
NA	TRBV18	TRBJ2-7	TRBD2	CASSSRTSGTSYEQYF	TGTGCCAGCTCATCTCGGACTAGCGGAACCTCCTACGAGCAGTACTTC
once	TRBV7-8	TRBJ2-1	NA	CASTVFQAANEQFF	TGTGCCAGCACCGTCTTTCAAGCGGCCAATGAGCAGTTCTTC
NA	TRBV6-5	TRBJ1-1	NA	CASNQNSGYDTEAFF	TGTGCCAGCAACCAGAATTCGGGGTACGACACTGAAGCTTTCTTT
few	TRBV6-5	TRBJ2-3	NA	CASSYSEGTVTDTQYF	TGTGCCAGCAGTTACTCGGAGGGGACCGTCACAGATACGCAGTATTTT
once	TRBV2	TRBJ1-2	TRBD1	CASSDRSGTGKGYTF	TGTGCCAGCAGTGACCGGAGCGGGACAGGGAAGGGCTACACCTTC
NA	TRBV7-6	TRBJ2-7	NA	CASSLDSISYEQYF	TGTGCCAGCAGCTTAGATTCCATCTCCTACGAGCAGTACTTC
once	TRBV29-1	TRBJ1-2	TRBD1	CSATGGDSLYGYTF	TGCAGCGCCACAGGTGGGGACAGTCTCTATGGCTACACCTTC
NA	TRBV28	TRBJ2-3	NA	CASSSAGTDTQYF	TGTGCCAGCAGTTCAGCGGGCACAGATACGCAGTATTTT
NA	TRBV6-5	TRBJ1-2	NA	CASSYSPRGGGYGYTF	TGTGCCAGCAGTTACTCCCCGCGGGGGGGAGGCTATGGCTACACCTTC
once	TRBV11-2	TRBJ2-1	NA	CASSLVGRAEVNEQFF	TGTGCCAGCAGCTTAGTGGGCAGGGCTGAGGTTAATGAGCAGTTCTTC
few	TRBV28	TRBJ2-2	NA	CASSLSLLYTGELFF	TGTGCCAGCAGTTTATCACTACTCTACACCGGGGAGCTGTTTTTT
NA	TRBV19	TRBJ2-7	TRBD1	CASSYNRDRVILPTYEQYF	TGTGCCAGTAGTTATAATCGGGACAGGGTGATACTACCCACCTACGAGCAGTACTTC
NA	TRBV18	TRBJ2-7	TRBD1	CASSPGQTGGTYEQYF	TGTGCCAGCTCACCAGGGCAGACAGGGGGCACCTACGAGCAGTACTTC
NA	TRBV5-1	TRBJ2-5	TRBD2	CASSFIDRGEETQYF	TGCGCCAGCAGCTTCATTGACCGGGGGGAAGAGACCCAGTACTTC